Listed here are 16 T cell receptor beta chains from one sample, sequenced in a study of human T cells and chemical hapten exposure. Indicated time point: healthy volunteer bleed at 6 weeks. The authors' total RNA extraction used unfractionated whole blood. MiXCR was run by TCRdb on the RACE reads, yielding one entry per CDR3 protein. The table has about 47,000 distinct CDR3 sequences, roughly 3.5% seen once. Sequenced: whole blood. Source of these receptors: a human donor in good health. Some clones in this sample may be carry-over from other donors' samples.

This clonotype was counted many times. This chain links TRBV25-1 with TRBJ2-7; 8 nucleotides agree with TRBD1. The CDR3 is made up of 12 amino acids. CDR1 MGHDK and CDR2 SYGVNS come from the germline V gene. With V trimmed by 5 bases and J by 5 bases, 2 bases remained unmatched. As DNA, the CDR3 is TGTGCCAGCAGTTGGACAGGGAACGAGCAGTACTTC. It is translated as CASSWTGNEQYF.

This clonotype was found many times. This chain uses TRBV30 with TRBJ2-7, with a weak D call TRBD2 (5 bases). Germline values: CDR1 GTSNPN, CDR2 SVGIG (reference sequence). V was shortened by 7 bases and J by 6 bases, with 10 bases between the two germline ends. CDR3 size: 10 residues. The CDR3 region is CASGDFEQYF. DNA of the CDR3: TGTGCCTCCGGGGATTTCGAGCAGTACTTC.

The rearrangement uses TRBV6-1 and TRBJ1-6; the D is unclear. V dropped 0 bases and J dropped 7 bases, with 4 bases sitting between them. This CDR3 region has 13 residues. The germline CDR1 and CDR2 sequences are MNHNS and SASEGT. The chain's CDR3 is CASSEAQNSPLHF. CDR3 sequence (DNA): TGTGCCAGCAGTGAAGCTCAGAATTCACCCCTCCACTTT.

This clonotype occurred many times. The rearrangement joins TRBV4-1 to TRBJ2-1; TRBD2 agrees at 9 bases. Germline loops: CDR1 MGHRA, CDR2 YSYEKL. Trimming removed 0 bases from V and 0 bases from J; junction bases left unmatched: 15. The CDR3 is 21 amino acids. This chain's CDR3 is CASSQDRLRLAEKSSYNEQFF. In nucleotides, the CDR3 is TGCGCCAGCAGCCAAGATAGACTCCGACTAGCGGAAAAGAGCTCCTACAATGAGCAGTTCTTC.

In this sample, this clonotype turned up many times. The rearrangement links TRBV6-2 or TRBV6-3 to TRBJ1-1; D is possibly TRBD1 (6 bases). Germline V gives CDR1 MNHEY, CDR2 SVGEGT. The CDR3 extends over 14 amino acids. V was clipped by 4 bases and J by 1 base, with 10 bases between them. The CDR3 DNA is TGTGCCAGCAGTTCGGACAGAGGGAACACTGAAGCTTTCTTT. Translated, it gives CASSSDRGNTEAFF.

This sequence joins TRBV9 and TRBJ2-2; TRBD2 might be the D (6 bases). The CDR3 contains 16 residues. V was shortened by 4 bases and J by 4 bases, with 17 bases between the two germline ends. Germline lookup yields CDR1 SGDLS and CDR2 YYNGEE. CDR3 region: CASSPHGRYGTGELFF. The DNA for the CDR3 is TGTGCCAGCAGCCCCCATGGGAGGTATGGCACCGGGGAGCTGTTTTTT.

This clonotype came up many times. This sequence joins TRBV6-5 and TRBJ2-7; TRBD1 matches 8 bases. CDR3 length: 14 amino acids. Germline V CDR1 and CDR2: MNHEY, SVGAGI. Germline trimming cut 4 bases from V and 3 bases from J; bases unmatched to any gene: 5. CDR3 sequence: CASSFSTGVYEQYF. The DNA for the CDR3 is TGTGCCAGCAGTTTCTCGACAGGGGTCTACGAGCAGTACTTC.

This clonotype turned up a few times. This chain links TRBV29-1 with TRBJ2-7; the D is unclear. Germline V gives CDR1 SQVTM, CDR2 ANQGSEA. V lost 5 bases, J lost 1 base, and 15 bases lay in between. The CDR3 contains 14 residues. The CDR3 DNA follows: TGCAGCGTTCTAAGGGCAGGTGGGTCCTACGAGCAGTACTTC. Its protein is CSVLRAGGSYEQYF.

The genes are TRBV28 and TRBJ1-4; 8 nucleotides match TRBD1. The germline CDR1 and CDR2 sequences are MDHEN and SYDVKM. There are 16 residues in the CDR3. V shed 6 bases and J 4 bases; nucleotides not matched to a gene: 10. The CDR3 DNA sequence: TGTGCCAGCAGGCGGCCTGGACAGGGAATTAATGAAAAACTGTTTTTT. Translation gives CASRRPGQGINEKLFF.

This clonotype was observed at least ten times. The rearrangement joins TRBV19 to TRBJ2-2; the D gene is possibly TRBD1 (6 bases). CDR1 is LNHDA and CDR2 is SQIVND in the germline V gene (reference sequence). V was pared by 3 bases and J by 1 base, with 9 bases between. The CDR3 totals 15 residues. CDR3 sequence reads: CASSIRGGNTGELFF. In nucleotides, the CDR3 is TGTGCCAGTAGTATTCGAGGGGGGAACACCGGGGAGCTGTTTTTT.

At least ten counts were recorded for this clonotype. The gene calls are TRBV4-1 and TRBJ1-1; no reliable D call. The CDR3 length is 15 residues. Trimming removed 1 base at V and 5 bases at J, with 14 bases between. CDR1 and CDR2 from the germline V gene are MGHRA and YSYEKL. The CDR3, as DNA: TGCGCCAGCAGCCAAGGAGCGGTGAGCGGTACTGAAGCTTTCTTT. This sequence encodes CASSQGAVSGTEAFF.

A word on this clonotype: A much larger clonotype is one base distant, so this may be a read error. This chain joins TRBV11-2 and TRBJ2-1; 13 bases map to TRBD2. This CDR3 has 18 residues. Germline V gives CDR1 SGHAT, CDR2 FQNNGV. The CDR3 is CVSSRGLAGEWSYNEQFF. The CDR3, as DNA: TGTGTCAGCAGCCGAGGACTAGCGGGAGAATGGTCCTACAATGAGCAGTTCTTC.

This clonotype has ten or more counts. The genes are TRBV29-1 and TRBJ1-1; D is ambiguous. Trimming removed 0 bases from V and 1 base from J, with 12 bases in between. The CDR3 is made up of 15 amino acids. Germline CDR1 is SQVTM and CDR2 is ANQGSEA. The CDR3 is CSVEDLGRQNTEAFF. The CDR3 region has the DNA TGCAGCGTTGAAGATCTTGGCAGGCAGAACACTGAAGCTTTCTTT.

The chain couples TRBV3-1 to TRBJ2-4, with D possibly being TRBD1 (5 bases). The CDR3 runs 16 residues. Germline V gives CDR1 LGHDT, CDR2 YNNKEL (reference sequence). Trimming pared 2 bases from V and 0 bases from J, leaving 11 bases between. CDR3 region: CASSQSRALAKNIQYF. The CDR3 coding sequence is TGTGCCAGCAGCCAATCCAGGGCGCTAGCCAAAAACATTCAGTACTTC. The whole variable domain, filled in from reference TRBV3-1 and TRBJ2-4, reads DTAVSQTPKYLVTQMGNDKSIKCEQNLGHDTMYWYKQDSKKFLKIMFSYNNKELIINETVPNRFSPKSPDKAHLNLHINSLELGDSAVYFCASSQSRALAKNIQYFGAGTRLSVL.

This clonotype was seen repeatedly, ten times or more. This sequence joins TRBV20-1 and TRBJ1-5; 12 nucleotides line up with TRBD1. The ends lost 6 bases at V and 0 bases at J; junction bases unmatched: 9. CDR3 length: 17 residues. CDR1 is DFQATT, CDR2 SNEGSKA, per germline (reference sequence). CDR3 nucleotides: TGCAGTGCCGCCATGGGACAGGGGGCTCGTAGCAATCAGCCCCAGCATTTT. This sequence encodes CSAAMGQGARSNQPQHF.

The rearrangement joins TRBV9 to TRBJ2-2; D not resolved. Germline V gives CDR1 SGDLS, CDR2 YYNGEE. Trimming took 1 base from V and 4 from J, leaving 8 bases between them. This CDR3 region has 14 residues. In DNA form, the CDR3 reads TGTGCCAGCAGCGTAATGTCGAGCACCGGGGAGCTGTTTTTT. Residues: CASSVMSSTGELFF.